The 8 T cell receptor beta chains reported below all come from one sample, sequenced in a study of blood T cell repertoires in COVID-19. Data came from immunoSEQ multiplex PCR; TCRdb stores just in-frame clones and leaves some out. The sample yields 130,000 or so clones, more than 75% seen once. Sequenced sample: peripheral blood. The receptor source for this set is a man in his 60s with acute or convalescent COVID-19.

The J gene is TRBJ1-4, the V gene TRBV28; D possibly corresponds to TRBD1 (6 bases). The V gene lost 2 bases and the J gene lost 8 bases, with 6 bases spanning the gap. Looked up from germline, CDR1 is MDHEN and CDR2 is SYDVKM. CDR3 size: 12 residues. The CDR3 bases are TGTGCCAGCAGTTTAGGGACAGAAAAACTGTTTTTT. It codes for CASSLGTEKLFF.

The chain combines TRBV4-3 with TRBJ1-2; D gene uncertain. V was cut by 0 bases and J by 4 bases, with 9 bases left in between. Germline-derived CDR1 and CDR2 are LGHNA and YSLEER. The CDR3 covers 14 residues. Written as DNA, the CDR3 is TGCGCCAGCAGCCAAGATGGCCCGCCCTATGGCTACACCTTC. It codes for CASSQDGPPYGYTF.

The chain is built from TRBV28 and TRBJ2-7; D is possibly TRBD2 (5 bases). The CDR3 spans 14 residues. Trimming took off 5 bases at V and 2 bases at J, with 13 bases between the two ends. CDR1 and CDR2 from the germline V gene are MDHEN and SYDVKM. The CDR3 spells CASSLLGQAYEQYF. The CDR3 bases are TGTGCCAGCAGTCTACTAGGGCAAGCCTACGAGCAGTACTTC.

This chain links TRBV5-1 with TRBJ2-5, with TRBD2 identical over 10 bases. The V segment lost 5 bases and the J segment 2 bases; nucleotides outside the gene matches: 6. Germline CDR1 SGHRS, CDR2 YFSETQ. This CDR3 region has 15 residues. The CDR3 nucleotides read TGCGCCAGCAGAACTACTAGCGGGGTTCAAGAGACCCAGTACTTC. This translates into CASRTTSGVQETQYF. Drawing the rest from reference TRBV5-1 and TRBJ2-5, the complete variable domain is KAGVTQTPRYLIKTRGQQVTLSCSPISGHRSVSWYQQTPGQGLQFLFEYFSETQRNKGNFPGRFSGRQFSNSRSEMNVSTLELGDSALYLCASRTTSGVQETQYFGPGTRLLVL.

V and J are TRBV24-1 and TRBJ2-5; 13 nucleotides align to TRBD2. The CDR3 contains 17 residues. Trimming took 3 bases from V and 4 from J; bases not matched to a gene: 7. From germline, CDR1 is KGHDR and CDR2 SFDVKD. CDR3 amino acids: CATSDKLAGGPGETQYF. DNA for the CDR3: TGTGCCACCAGTGATAAACTAGCGGGAGGGCCGGGAGAGACCCAGTACTTC.

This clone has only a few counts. The chain's CDR3 is CASSPDRVGEQYF. DNA for the CDR3: TGTGCCAGCAGTCCGGACAGGGTAGGGGAGCAGTACTTC. The genes are TRBV6-6 and TRBJ2-7; 8 bases align to TRBD1. V lost 5 bases, J lost 7 bases, and 7 bases stayed unmatched. Germline V CDR1 and CDR2: MNHNY, SVGAGI (reference sequence). This CDR3 has 13 amino acids.

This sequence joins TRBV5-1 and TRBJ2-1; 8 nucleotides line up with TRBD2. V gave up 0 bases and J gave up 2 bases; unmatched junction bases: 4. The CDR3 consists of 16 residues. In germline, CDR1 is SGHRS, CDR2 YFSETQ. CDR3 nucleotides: TGCGCCAGCAGCTTGGTTCCGGGAGGGCCCTACAATGAGCAGTTCTTC. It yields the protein CASSLVPGGPYNEQFF.

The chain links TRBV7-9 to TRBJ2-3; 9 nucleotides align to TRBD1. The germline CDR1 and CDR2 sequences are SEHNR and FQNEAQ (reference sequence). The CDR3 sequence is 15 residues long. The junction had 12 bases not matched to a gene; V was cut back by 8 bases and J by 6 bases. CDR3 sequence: CASLSGGTGTDTQYF. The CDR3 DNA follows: TGTGCCAGCCTTTCGGGCGGGACAGGGACTGATACGCAGTATTTT.